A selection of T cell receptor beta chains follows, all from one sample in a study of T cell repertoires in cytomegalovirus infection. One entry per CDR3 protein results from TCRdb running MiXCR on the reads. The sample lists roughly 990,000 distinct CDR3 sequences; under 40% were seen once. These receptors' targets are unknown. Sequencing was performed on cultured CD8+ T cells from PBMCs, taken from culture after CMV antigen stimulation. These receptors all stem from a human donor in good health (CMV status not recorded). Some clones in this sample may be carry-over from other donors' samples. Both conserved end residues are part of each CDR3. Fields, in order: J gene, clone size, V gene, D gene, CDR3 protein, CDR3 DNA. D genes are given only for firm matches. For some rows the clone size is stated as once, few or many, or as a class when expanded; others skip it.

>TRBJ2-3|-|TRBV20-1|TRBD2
CSARVRLAGVDTDTQYF
TGCAGTGCTAGAGTTCGACTAGCGGGGGTTGACACAGATACGCAGTATTTT
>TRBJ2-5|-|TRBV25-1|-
CASSGVRQEDGETQYF
TGTGCCAGCAGTGGAGTTCGACAGGAGGATGGAGAGACCCAGTACTTC
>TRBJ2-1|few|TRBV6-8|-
CASSYMGSPYNEQFF
TGTGCCAGCAGTTACATGGGTTCCCCCTACAATGAGCAGTTCTTC
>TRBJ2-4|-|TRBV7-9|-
CASSTPDTQNIQYF
TGTGCCAGCAGCACCCCGGACACACAAAACATTCAGTACTTC
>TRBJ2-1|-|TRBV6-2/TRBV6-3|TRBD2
CASSYDRTSGELYNEQFF
TGTGCCAGCAGTTACGACCGGACTAGCGGGGAACTTTACAATGAGCAGTTCTTC
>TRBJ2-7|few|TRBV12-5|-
CARVLEGQKSSYEQYF
TGTGCTAGAGTCCTCGAAGGGCAGAAGAGCTCCTACGAGCAGTACTTC
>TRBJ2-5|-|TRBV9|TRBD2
CASSAGGAIETQYF
TGTGCCAGCAGCGCCGGGGGGGCCATAGAGACCCAGTACTTC
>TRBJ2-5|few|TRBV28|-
CASNKRFQETQYF
TGTGCCAGCAATAAGCGCTTCCAAGAGACCCAGTACTTC
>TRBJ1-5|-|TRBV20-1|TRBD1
CSARQGLYSNQPQHF
TGCAGTGCTCGACAGGGGCTGTATAGCAATCAGCCCCAGCATTTT
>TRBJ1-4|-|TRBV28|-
CASSLLPGGTNEKLFF
TGTGCCAGCAGTTTATTGCCGGGGGGCACTAATGAAAAACTGTTTTTT
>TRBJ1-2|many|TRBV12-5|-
CASGLADRLNYGYTF
TGTGCTAGTGGTTTGGCGGACAGACTTAACTATGGCTACACCTTC
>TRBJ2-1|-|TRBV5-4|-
CVSSLGGNEQFF
TGTGTCAGCAGCTTGGGGGGCAATGAGCAGTTCTTC
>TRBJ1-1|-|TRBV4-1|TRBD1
CASSQFPGQETTEAFF
TGCGCCAGCAGCCAATTTCCGGGACAGGAGACCACTGAAGCTTTCTTT
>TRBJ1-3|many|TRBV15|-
CATSRDLLDTIYF
TGTGCCACCAGCAGAGATTTACTAGACACCATATATTTT
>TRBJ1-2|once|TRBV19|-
CASMGQVVGYTF
TGTGCCAGTATGGGCCAGGTGGTCGGCTACACCTTC
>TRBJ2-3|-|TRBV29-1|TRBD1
CSVAGTGVGDTQYF
TGCAGCGTCGCCGGGACAGGGGTCGGGGATACGCAGTATTTT
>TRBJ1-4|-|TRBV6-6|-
CASSQTDSSATNEKLFF
TGTGCCAGCAGTCAGACCGACAGCTCCGCAACTAATGAAAAACTGTTTTTT
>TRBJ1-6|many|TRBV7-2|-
CASSLAWIGTGIYSPLHF
TGTGCCAGCAGCTTAGCCTGGATTGGTACAGGAATTTATTCACCCCTCCACTTT
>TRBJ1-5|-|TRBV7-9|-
CASSSPDSNQPQHF
TGTGCCAGCAGCTCCCCGGACAGTAATCAGCCCCAGCATTTT
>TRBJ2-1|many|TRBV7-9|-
CASSPLAEQFF
TGTGCCAGCAGCCCTCTAGCGGAGCAGTTCTTC
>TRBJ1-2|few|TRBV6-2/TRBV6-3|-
CASSTIWERGSYGYTF
TGTGCCAGCAGCACCATTTGGGAAAGAGGGAGCTATGGCTACACCTTC
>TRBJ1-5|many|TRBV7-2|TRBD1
CASSLGQGFYQPQHF
TGTGCCAGCAGCTTAGGACAGGGCTTTTATCAGCCCCAGCATTTT
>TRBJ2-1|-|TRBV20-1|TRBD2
CSAGYGSSAGDHNEQFF
TGCAGTGCTGGGTATGGGTCCTCTGCGGGGGATCACAATGAGCAGTTCTTC
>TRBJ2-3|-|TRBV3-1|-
CASSQARGRTDTQYF
TGTGCCAGCAGCCAAGCGCGGGGGCGCACAGATACGCAGTATTTT
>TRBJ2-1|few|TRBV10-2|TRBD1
CASSERDRGYNEQFF
TGCGCCAGCAGTGAGCGGGACAGGGGATACAATGAGCAGTTCTTC
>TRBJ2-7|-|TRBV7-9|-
CASSSTAGSSYEQYF
TGTGCCAGCAGCTCCACCGCCGGGAGCTCCTACGAGCAGTACTTC
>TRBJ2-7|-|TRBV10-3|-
CAISELGPPYEQYF
TGTGCCATCAGTGAGCTGGGGCCACCCTACGAGCAGTACTTC
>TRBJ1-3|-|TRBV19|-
CVTATGPSGNTIYF
TGTGTCACCGCGACAGGACCCTCAGGAAACACCATATATTTT
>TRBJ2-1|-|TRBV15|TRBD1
CATSRAGTGGGDEQFF
TGTGCCACCAGTAGGGCAGGGACAGGGGGTGGTGATGAGCAGTTCTTC
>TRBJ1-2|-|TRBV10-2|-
CASSLTVDYGYTF
TGCGCCAGCAGTTTAACAGTAGACTATGGCTACACCTTC
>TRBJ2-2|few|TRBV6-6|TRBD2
CASSYSILAESGELFF
TGTGCCAGCAGTTACTCGATCCTAGCGGAATCCGGGGAGCTGTTTTTT
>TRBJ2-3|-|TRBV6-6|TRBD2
CASSYPLAGGSTDTQYF
TGTGCCAGCAGTTACCCACTAGCGGGGGGGAGCACAGATACGCAGTATTTT
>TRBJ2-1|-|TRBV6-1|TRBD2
CASSEWGLAVGSYNEQFF
TGTGCCAGCAGTGAGTGGGGACTAGCTGTTGGCTCCTACAATGAGCAGTTCTTC
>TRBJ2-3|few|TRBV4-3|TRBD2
CASKIETSGGDTQYF
TGCGCCAGCAAAATAGAGACTAGCGGGGGGGATACGCAGTATTTT
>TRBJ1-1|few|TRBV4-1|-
CASSQDARGNTEAFF
TGCGCCAGCAGCCAAGACGCCAGGGGGAACACTGAAGCTTTCTTT
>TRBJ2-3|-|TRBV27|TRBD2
CASSFSGVGNTQYF
TGTGCCAGCAGTTTCAGCGGGGTCGGAAATACGCAGTATTTT
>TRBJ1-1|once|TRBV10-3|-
CAIRDLGEGAFF
TGTGCCATCAGGGACTTAGGGGAGGGAGCTTTCTTT
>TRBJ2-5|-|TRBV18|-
CASSPGPPGYQETQYF
TGTGCCAGCTCACCAGGCCCCCCCGGGTACCAAGAGACCCAGTACTTC
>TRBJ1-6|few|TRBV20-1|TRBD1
CSAWGRRTGGKGGHNSPLHF
TGCAGTGCTTGGGGGCGGCGGACAGGGGGGAAGGGGGGCCATAATTCACCCCTCCACTTT
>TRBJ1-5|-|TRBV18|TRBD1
CVSSPSRTGGNQPQHF
TGTGTCAGCTCACCATCAAGGACAGGCGGTAATCAGCCCCAGCATTTT
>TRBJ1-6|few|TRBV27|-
CASSLVATYNSPLHF
TGTGCCAGCAGTTTGGTGGCCACCTATAATTCACCCCTCCACTTT
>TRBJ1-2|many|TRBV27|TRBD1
CASSPTGGGYGYTF
TGTGCCAGCAGCCCTACAGGGGGCGGCTATGGCTACACCTTC
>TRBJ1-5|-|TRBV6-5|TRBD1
CASSYEGGPYSNQPQHF
TGTGCCAGCAGTTACGAAGGGGGCCCTTATAGCAATCAGCCCCAGCATTTT
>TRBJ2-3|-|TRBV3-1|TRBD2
CASSQPSGESGGATDTQYF
TGTGCCAGCAGCCAACCCTCCGGGGAAAGCGGGGGGGCTACAGATACGCAGTATTTT